These 27 T cell receptor beta chains originate from one sample sequenced in a study of HIV-infected patients and healthy controls. Reverse transcription used around 500 ng RNA and constant-region primers for alpha and beta. Alpha and beta chain libraries were made separately by chain-specific third strand synthesis with multiplexing indices. Each CDR3 protein is one row after TCRdb ran MiXCR on the 5' RACE reads. This table has fewer than 9,500 distinct CDR3 sequences, 9.3% appearing once. No cell fractionation was done, so the repertoire covers all unsorted peripheral blood T cells. This specimen was blood, taken before antiretroviral therapy. These receptors were obtained from an adult with HIV infection.

This clonotype has only a few counts. This chain connects TRBV7-9 to TRBJ2-1, with 9 positions matching TRBD2. Germline trimming cut 6 bases from V and 7 bases from J; bases unmatched to any gene: 16. Per the germline V gene, CDR1 is SEHNR and CDR2 is FQNEAQ (reference sequence). The CDR3 length is 17 residues. DNA of the CDR3: TGTGCCAGCAGTCTCTTCGGCCGCGGGAGGGCCAGTAATGAGCAGTTCTTC. It specifies CASSLFGRGRASNEQFF.

The chain joins TRBV28 to TRBJ1-6; possibly TRBD1 for D (5 bases). Trimming removed 5 bases at V and 7 bases at J, with 15 bases between. CDR1 MDHEN and CDR2 SYDVKM come from the germline V gene. The CDR3 runs to 15 residues. The CDR3 loop reads CASSPPEGLNSPLHF. The CDR3 DNA reads TGTGCCAGCAGTCCCCCAGAGGGGTTGAATTCACCCCTCCACTTT.

This clonotype was detected ten times or more. The rearrangement uses TRBV29-1 and TRBJ1-5; D gene unclear. The V gene's germline CDR1 is SQVTM and CDR2 ANQGSEA. Trimming shortened V by 4 bases and J by 0 bases, and 7 bases separated the two germline ends. The CDR3 totals 13 residues. CDR3 nucleotides: TGCAGCGTTGGAGAGGCTAGCAATCAGCCCCAGCATTTT. It encodes CSVGEASNQPQHF.

The chain recombines TRBV5-1 with TRBJ2-2; 12 bases align to TRBD1. V dropped 3 bases and J dropped 4; count of bases not matched to a gene: 10. This CDR3 has 18 amino acids. Germline V gene data show CDR1 as SGHRS and CDR2 as YFSETQ. CDR3 in DNA: TGCGCCAGCAGCTCCGGGACAGGGGGCCCCGAACGCACCGGGGAGCTGTTTTTT. Translated, it gives CASSSGTGGPERTGELFF. Full variable domain (remainder filled in from reference TRBV5-1 and TRBJ2-2): KAGVTQTPRYLIKTRGQQVTLSCSPISGHRSVSWYQQTPGQGLQFLFEYFSETQRNKGNFPGRFSGRQFSNSRSEMNVSTLELGDSALYLCASSSGTGGPERTGELFFGEGSRLTVL.

This clonotype is termed medium-sized. J is TRBJ1-1 and V is TRBV20-1, with 9 bases that match TRBD1. This CDR3 region has 17 residues. The V gene end was trimmed by 0 bases and the J gene end by 1 base; junction bases not matched to a gene: 9. The germline CDR1 and CDR2 sequences are DFQATT and SNEGSKA (reference sequence). CDR3 coding DNA: TGCAGTGCTAGAGAACAGGGGGCTGCCCGTTCGAACACTGAAGCTTTCTTT. It specifies CSAREQGAARSNTEAFF.

This clonotype appeared many times. This chain links TRBV29-1 with TRBJ1-1; D perhaps matches TRBD1 (6 bases). This CDR3 region has 17 residues. CDR1 and CDR2 from the germline V gene are SQVTM and ANQGSEA. The V end lost 0 bases, the J end lost 5 bases, and 22 bases lay between the germline ends. The CDR3: CSVEDLPPTGIGTEAFF. The CDR3 DNA reads TGCAGCGTTGAAGATCTCCCCCCTACAGGGATTGGTACTGAAGCTTTCTTT.

This chain uses TRBV6-2 or TRBV6-3 with TRBJ2-5; D not certain. The V gene's germline CDR1 is MNHEY and CDR2 SVGEGT. The ends were cut back, 6 bases at V and 2 bases at J, with 22 bases in the middle. The CDR3 has 17 residues. The CDR3 DNA reads TGTGCCAGCAGCCACCTACCGTCGGGCTATGGGCAAGAGACCCAGTACTTC. This sequence encodes CASSHLPSGYGQETQYF.

Sample share makes this clonotype medium-sized. This chain joins TRBV5-1 and TRBJ1-3; D remains unclear. Germline V gene data show CDR1 as SGHRS and CDR2 as YFSETQ. The CDR3 length is 12 residues. V was cut by 0 bases and J by 8 bases, with 6 bases left in between. The DNA of the CDR3 is TGCGCCAGCAGCTTGGATGAGGACACCATATATTTT. It translates to CASSLDEDTIYF. The entire variable domain, with the rest obtained from reference TRBV5-1 and TRBJ1-3, is as follows: KAGVTQTPRYLIKTRGQQVTLSCSPISGHRSVSWYQQTPGQGLQFLFEYFSETQRNKGNFPGRFSGRQFSNSRSEMNVSTLELGDSALYLCASSLDEDTIYFGEGSWLTVV.

Ten or more counts support this clonotype. The chain has TRBV6-4 and TRBJ2-1; D is perhaps TRBD1 or TRBD2 (6 bases each). Trimming cost V 3 bases and J 5 bases, with 14 bases left between them. The CDR3 loop spans 15 amino acids. Germline loops: CDR1 MRHNA, CDR2 SNTAGT. The CDR3 DNA reads TGTGCCAGCAGTGAAGGGGGTAGCGGACACAATGAGCAGTTCTTC. This sequence encodes CASSEGGSGHNEQFF.

The sample holds many counts of this clonotype. The chain has TRBV6-2 or TRBV6-3 and TRBJ2-1; D perhaps matches TRBD2 (5 bases). The CDR3 contains 16 residues. The V gene lost 2 bases and the J gene lost 6 bases, with 17 bases spanning the gap. Germline CDR1 and CDR2: MNHEY and SVGEGT. The CDR3 region is CASSYPSLAHTNEQFF. The CDR3 DNA reads as TGTGCCAGCAGTTACCCGTCCCTAGCCCACACCAATGAGCAGTTCTTC.

This clonotype came up a few times. The gene calls are TRBV5-1 and TRBJ2-3; no clear D. V was clipped by 0 bases and J by 0 bases, with 17 bases between them. This CDR3 has 18 amino acids. Germline V gene sequence: CDR1 SGHRS, CDR2 YFSETQ. This chain's CDR3 is CASSLAQPGFTSTDTQYF. The CDR3 nucleotides read TGCGCCAGCAGCTTGGCACAACCGGGTTTCACTAGCACAGATACGCAGTATTTT.

This clonotype was seen at least ten times. The chain uses TRBV28 and TRBJ1-1; D call uncertain. CDR1 is MDHEN, CDR2 SYDVKM, per germline. Trimming cost V 6 bases and J 4 bases, with 12 bases left between them. This CDR3 region has 13 residues. The CDR3 is CASSRGISTEAFF. In DNA, the CDR3 is TGTGCCAGCAGCCGGGGTATTAGCACTGAAGCTTTCTTT.

This clonotype was seen ten or more times. The chain recombines TRBV28 with TRBJ1-4; a possible D gene is TRBD1 (5 bases). The CDR3 runs 16 residues. Germline V gene lookup returns CDR1 MDHEN and CDR2 SYDVKM. Deletions cut 2 bases from V and 9 bases from J, with 19 bases between. The chain's CDR3 is CASSLVQRGNFKKLFF. The DNA of the CDR3 is TGTGCCAGCAGTTTAGTTCAGAGGGGCAATTTTAAAAAACTGTTTTTT.

This clonotype counts as medium-sized. This chain connects TRBV14 to TRBJ1-1; D call uncertain. The CDR3 sequence is 13 residues long. Germline CDR1 and CDR2: SGHDN and FVKESK. The V gene lost 1 base and the J gene lost 5 bases, with 8 bases spanning the gap. The CDR3 region has the DNA TGTGCCAGCAGCCAAGGGGTGGTTACTGAAGCTTTCTTT. Its protein is CASSQGVVTEAFF.

Within the sample, this clonotype is medium-sized. This chain uses TRBV19 with TRBJ2-2; D might be TRBD2 (5 bases). CDR3 length: 15 amino acids. In germline, CDR1 is LNHDA, CDR2 SQIVND (reference sequence). The V end lost 3 bases, the J end lost 3 bases, and 11 bases lay between the germline ends. CDR3 amino acids: CASSIFAGDTGELFF. The CDR3 DNA reads TGTGCCAGTAGTATCTTTGCCGGGGACACCGGGGAGCTGTTTTTT.

This clonotype came up many times. Here the CDR3 reads CASSDRGLAGAYEQYF. The CDR3 DNA reads as TGCGCCAGCAGTGACCGAGGACTAGCGGGTGCCTACGAGCAGTACTTC. The rearrangement joins TRBV10-2 to TRBJ2-7; TRBD2 agrees at 11 bases. V was clipped by 3 bases and J by 2 bases; unmatched bases: 6. This CDR3 is 16 amino acids long. Germline loops: CDR1 WSHSY, CDR2 SAAADI.

This clonotype is termed large. This rearrangement joins TRBV7-6 to TRBJ2-3; TRBD2 might be the D (6 bases). The CDR3 is 17 residues long. V was pared by 1 base and J by 8 bases, with 22 bases between. The germline gives CDR1 SGHVS, CDR2 FNYEAQ. DNA of the CDR3: TGTGCCAGCAGCTTAGAACGACTAGGAGGCTTTAGTGTTACGCAGTATTTT. Its translation: CASSLERLGGFSVTQYF.

This clonotype is medium-sized in the sample. The chain joins TRBV9 to TRBJ1-1, with D unresolved. CDR3 length equals 13 residues. Trimming removed 0 bases at V and 1 base at J, with 4 bases between. Germline lookup yields CDR1 SGDLS and CDR2 YYNGEE. The CDR3 bases are TGTGCCAGCAGCGTAGCGGGGAACACTGAAGCTTTCTTT. It codes for CASSVAGNTEAFF. Variable domain in full (rest from reference TRBV9 and TRBJ1-1): DSGVTQTPKHLITATGQRVTLRCSPRSGDLSVYWYQQSLDQGLQFLIQYYNGEERAKGNILERFSAQQFPDLHSELNLSSLELGDSALYFCASSVAGNTEAFFGQGTRLTVV.

The chain links TRBV6-1 to TRBJ2-7; maybe TRBD2 (6 bases). Germline CDR1 reads MNHNS; CDR2 reads SASEGT. This CDR3 spans 14 amino acids. The V gene lost 4 bases and the J gene lost 7 bases, with 17 bases spanning the gap. CDR3 in amino acids: CASSALGGVDEQYF. The CDR3 DNA sequence: TGTGCCAGCAGTGCCCTGGGGGGTGTGGATGAGCAGTACTTC.

This chain joins TRBV19 and TRBJ2-7, with 15 bases matching TRBD2. There are 16 residues in the CDR3. With V trimmed by 5 bases and J by 3 bases, 5 bases remained unmatched. CDR1 is LNHDA, CDR2 SQIVND, per germline (reference sequence). In DNA, the CDR3 is TGTGCCAGTAGTCTGGGACTAGCGGGAGGACTCTACGAGCAGTACTTC. Residues: CASSLGLAGGLYEQYF.

This clonotype occurred many times. V gene TRBV6-5 combines with J gene TRBJ2-2, with TRBD1 identical over 9 bases. The CDR3 has 17 amino acids. Germline CDR1 and CDR2: MNHEY and SVGAGI. V was clipped by 4 bases and J by 4 bases; unmatched bases: 10. CDR3 sequence (DNA): TGTGCCAGCAGTTTCCCACCGGGACAGGGAGCCACCGGGGAGCTGTTTTTT. Translating gives CASSFPPGQGATGELFF.

By its share, this clonotype is medium-sized. The rearrangement joins TRBV4-1 to TRBJ2-3; 8 nucleotides align to TRBD1. Germline V gene sequence: CDR1 MGHRA, CDR2 YSYEKL. With V trimmed by 3 bases and J by 3 bases, 11 bases remained unmatched. This CDR3 region has 17 residues. DNA for the CDR3: TGCGCCAGCAGCCACGAAAACGGACAGGGTCCGACAGATACGCAGTATTTT. Translation: CASSHENGQGPTDTQYF.

This clonotype is medium-sized (0.01 to 0.1%) by share. This sequence joins TRBV18 and TRBJ2-7; no reliable D call. Germline V CDR1 and CDR2: KGHSH, LQKENI. Trimming stripped 2 bases from V and 2 bases from J, with 16 bases between. The CDR3 has 16 residues. The CDR3 region has the DNA TGTGCCAGCTCACCATACGGGCCTCAAGTCGCCTACGAGCAGTACTTC. The encoded protein is CASSPYGPQVAYEQYF.

The chain is built from TRBV10-1 and TRBJ2-3; no firm D call. The CDR3 runs 15 residues. The V gene lost 6 bases and the J gene lost 3 bases, with 16 bases spanning the gap. The germline CDR1 and CDR2 sequences are WNHNN and SYGVQD (reference sequence). CDR3 protein: CASSRLNRLTDTQYF. CDR3 DNA sequence: TGCGCCAGCAGCAGATTAAACCGGCTAACAGATACGCAGTATTTT.

By sample share, this clonotype is medium-sized (0.01 to 0.1%). The rearrangement links TRBV5-1 to TRBJ2-5, with D possibly being TRBD1 or TRBD2 (5 bases each). Trimming shortened V by 5 bases and J by 1 base, and 12 bases separated the two germline ends. The germline CDR1 and CDR2 sequences are SGHRS and YFSETQ. The CDR3 is 14 amino acids. CDR3 bases: TGCGCCAGCAGTTCGGGACGGACCCAAGAGACCCAGTACTTC. It translates to CASSSGRTQETQYF.

This clonotype was seen repeatedly, ten times or more. This chain connects TRBV6-6 to TRBJ1-6; no reliable D call. Trimming took off 7 bases at V and 3 bases at J, with 4 bases between the two ends. This CDR3 spans 12 amino acids. The germline V gene encodes CDR1 MNHNY and CDR2 SVGAGI (reference sequence). The CDR3 DNA is TGTGCCAGCAAGAACTATAATTCACCCCTCCACTTT. Protein: CASKNYNSPLHF.

This clonotype is labeled as medium-sized. The J gene is TRBJ2-7, the V gene TRBV20-1; TRBD2 matches at 7 bases. Unmatched junction bases numbered 5, after V lost 6 bases and J lost 0 bases. CDR1 DFQATT and CDR2 SNEGSKA come from the germline V gene (reference sequence). CDR3 length equals 13 residues. In nucleotides, the CDR3 is TGCAGTGCCCGGGGCGGGAGCTCCTACGAGCAGTACTTC. It encodes CSARGGSSYEQYF.